These 20 T cell receptor beta chains originate from one sample sequenced in a study of cytomegalovirus exposure and HLA in healthy donors. PCR amplification relied on 60 Vbeta primers (plus 13 Jbeta primers). Sequencing was performed with immunoSEQ multiplex PCR; in TCRdb, only in-frame clones are kept and a portion is missing. Here the sample spans 90,000 to 150,000 clones, less than 20% being singletons. Material: PBMCs. These receptors originate from a woman aged 18-35 years in good health and CMV-seronegative.

In its sample, this clone was seen a few times. CDR3 DNA: TGTGCCAGTAGTCTCGGGTCCGCCTACGAGCAGTACTTC. Translation gives CASSLGSAYEQYF. The rearrangement uses TRBV19 and TRBJ2-7; D not resolved. The CDR3 spans 13 residues. CDR1 is LNHDA and CDR2 is SQIVND in the germline V gene (reference sequence). Trimming shortened V by 5 bases and J by 2 bases, and 10 bases separated the two germline ends. The full variable domain, its missing parts supplied by reference TRBV19 and TRBJ2-7, is DGGITQSPKYLFRKEGQNVTLSCEQNLNHDAMYWYRQDPGQGLRLIYYSQIVNDFQKGDIAEGYSVSREKKESFPLTVTSAQKNPTAFYLCASSLGSAYEQYFGPGTRLTVT.

The J gene is TRBJ1-1, the V gene TRBV9; TRBD1 matches at 8 bases. Germline V CDR1 and CDR2: SGDLS, YYNGEE. The CDR3 loop spans 13 amino acids. Trimming cost V 3 bases and J 4 bases; bases outside gene matches: 2. The CDR3 coding sequence is TGTGCCAGCAGCGGGACAGGGACCACTGAAGCTTTCTTT. Translating gives CASSGTGTTEAFF.

The chain recombines TRBV4-1 with TRBJ2-2, with unresolved D. Germline V CDR1 and CDR2: MGHRA, YSYEKL. The CDR3 spans 15 residues. Trimming took off 1 base at V and 3 bases at J, with 9 bases between the two ends. CDR3 amino acids: CASSQAAAHTGELFF. The CDR3 DNA reads as TGCGCCAGCAGCCAAGCTGCGGCGCACACCGGGGAGCTGTTTTTT.

The chain joins TRBV21-1 to TRBJ2-5; TRBD2, as called in the table, went unchecked against the DNA. TRBV21-1 is noted as a pseudogene. The CDR3 length is 13 residues. This chain's CDR3 is CASPRLAEETQYF. For the CDR3, the DNA is TGTGCCAGCCCCAGGCTAGCGGAAGAGACCCAGTACTTC.

This clone was seen a handful of times. This rearrangement joins TRBV30 to TRBJ2-2, with 8 bases that match TRBD2. The V segment lost 0 bases and the J segment 1 base; nucleotides outside the gene matches: 7. The germline gives CDR1 GTSNPN, CDR2 SVGIG (reference sequence). CDR3 size: 17 residues. The CDR3 protein is CAWSVRSLAGNTGELFF. The CDR3, as DNA: TGTGCCTGGAGTGTACGCTCTCTAGCGGGGAACACCGGGGAGCTGTTTTTT. Drawing the rest from reference TRBV30 and TRBJ2-2, the complete variable domain is SQTIHQWPATLVQPVGSPLSLECTVEGTSNPNLYWYRQAAGRGLQLLFYSVGIGQISSEVPQNLSASRPQDRQFILSSKKLLLSDSGFYLCAWSVRSLAGNTGELFFGEGSRLTVL.

This chain connects TRBV19 to TRBJ1-1; possibly TRBD1 for D (5 bases). Germline values: CDR1 LNHDA, CDR2 SQIVND (reference sequence). The CDR3 is 16 residues long. Trimming pared 4 bases from V and 1 base from J, leaving 16 bases between. CDR3 region: CASSTLHAGGNTEAFF. The CDR3, as DNA: TGTGCCAGTAGTACACTCCACGCCGGGGGGAACACTGAAGCTTTCTTT. The whole variable domain, remainder taken from reference TRBV19 and TRBJ1-1, is DGGITQSPKYLFRKEGQNVTLSCEQNLNHDAMYWYRQDPGQGLRLIYYSQIVNDFQKGDIAEGYSVSREKKESFPLTVTSAQKNPTAFYLCASSTLHAGGNTEAFFGQGTRLTVV.

This clone came up a few times. The genes are TRBV12-5 and TRBJ2-7, with 7 positions matching TRBD2. The CDR3 consists of 16 residues. CDR1 LGHNT and CDR2 FRNRAP come from the germline V gene. Unmatched junction bases numbered 13, after V lost 8 bases and J lost 0 bases. As DNA, the CDR3 is TGTGCTAGTAGTGGGGGGGGGAGGAACTCCTCCTACGAGCAGTACTTC. Protein sequence: CASSGGGRNSSYEQYF.

The chain joins TRBV5-1 to TRBJ1-1; D might be TRBD1 (5 bases). The V gene's germline CDR1 is SGHRS and CDR2 YFSETQ. Deletions cut 0 bases from V and 6 bases from J, with 12 bases between. The CDR3 covers 14 residues. CDR3 region: CASSLGTGASEAFF. The DNA for the CDR3 is TGCGCCAGCAGCTTGGGAACAGGAGCTTCTGAAGCTTTCTTT. Based on the CDR3 plus reference TRBV5-1 and TRBJ1-1, the full variable domain is KAGVTQTPRYLIKTRGQQVTLSCSPISGHRSVSWYQQTPGQGLQFLFEYFSETQRNKGNFPGRFSGRQFSNSRSEMNVSTLELGDSALYLCASSLGTGASEAFFGQGTRLTVV.

The chain is built from TRBV9 and TRBJ1-1; D possibly corresponds to TRBD1 (5 bases). The CDR3 loop spans 15 amino acids. Germline assignment: CDR1 SGDLS and CDR2 YYNGEE. V shed 4 bases and J shed 4 bases, with 17 bases lying between them. CDR3 coding DNA: TGTGCCAGCAGCTCCCCCGGGGGGGTGGCCACTGAAGCTTTCTTT. Amino acids: CASSSPGGVATEAFF.

This sequence joins TRBV29-1 and TRBJ1-5; D uncertain. V lost 4 bases to trimming and J lost 1 base, with 11 bases between them. The CDR3 runs to 14 residues. The germline V gene encodes CDR1 SQVTM and CDR2 ANQGSEA. DNA for the CDR3: TGCAGCGTTGCTGACGGACTGAGCAATCAGCCCCAGCATTTT. Translation: CSVADGLSNQPQHF.

This clone has a handful of counts. The chain joins TRBV9 to TRBJ2-7, with 7 bases aligning to TRBD2. The CDR3 is 16 amino acids. V lost 4 bases, J lost 3 bases, and 13 bases stayed unmatched. Germline V gene lookup returns CDR1 SGDLS and CDR2 YYNGEE. The CDR3, as DNA: TGTGCCAGCAGCCCCACGGGGGGAGGGATTATCTACGAGCAGTACTTC. Translating gives CASSPTGGGIIYEQYF.

This clone was observed a few times. This chain uses TRBV7-8 with TRBJ2-5, with 8 bases lining up with TRBD1. The CDR3 totals 17 residues. V shed 4 bases and J 4 bases; nucleotides not matched to a gene: 14. CDR1 and CDR2 (germline): SGHVS, FQNEAQ. CDR3 amino acids: CASSSDRTGSFGETQYF. The CDR3 coding sequence is TGTGCCAGCAGCTCGGACCGGACAGGGAGTTTCGGAGAGACCCAGTACTTC.

In this sample, this clone turned up a few times. The rearrangement joins TRBV9 to TRBJ1-1, with D maybe TRBD1 (5 bases). The CDR3 is 13 residues long. CDR1 is SGDLS and CDR2 is YYNGEE in the germline V gene. V was pared by 3 bases and J by 3 bases, with 9 bases between. The CDR3 loop is CASSARQYTEAFF. DNA of the CDR3: TGTGCCAGCAGCGCCCGACAGTACACTGAAGCTTTCTTT.

This clone was counted only a few times. The chain employs TRBV5-1 and TRBJ1-2, with 8 nucleotides matching TRBD1. J was trimmed by 6 bases and V by 4 bases; bases with no gene match: 5. The CDR3 length is 13 residues. Germline CDR1 SGHRS, CDR2 YFSETQ. As DNA, the CDR3 is TGCGCCAGCAGCCCTACAGGGGGGCATGGCTACACCTTC. Its translation: CASSPTGGHGYTF.

This clone was counted a few times. The genes are TRBV6-4 and TRBJ2-1, with 12 bases fitting TRBD2. From germline, CDR1 is MRHNA and CDR2 SNTAGT. This CDR3 contains 15 residues. V lost 3 bases to trimming and J lost 7 bases; unmatched junction nucleotides: 4. CDR3 sequence (DNA): TGTGCCAGCAGTGAGACTAGCGGGAGAAGTAATGAGCAGTTCTTC. Protein product: CASSETSGRSNEQFF.

The chain joins TRBV4-1 to TRBJ1-5, with 7 bases that match TRBD1. V lost 2 bases, J lost 9 bases, and 10 bases stayed unmatched. CDR3 size: 15 residues. Germline loops: CDR1 MGHRA, CDR2 YSYEKL. The CDR3 region is CASSQTQGSLPPQHF. DNA of the CDR3: TGCGCCAGCAGCCAAACACAGGGGTCGCTTCCGCCCCAGCATTTT.

CDR3 residues: CASLDSYGYTF. The DNA for the CDR3 is TGTGCCAGCCTTGACAGCTATGGCTACACCTTC. The chain links TRBV27 to TRBJ1-2; perhaps TRBD1 as D (5 bases). CDR3 length: 11 residues. V shed 8 bases and J shed 4 bases, with 8 bases lying between them. Germline CDR1 and CDR2: MNHEY and SMNVEV (reference sequence).

V is TRBV30 and J is TRBJ1-3, with D tentatively TRBD1 (5 bases). The CDR3 is 14 amino acids. V was clipped by 8 bases and J by 3 bases, with 17 bases between them. CDR1 and CDR2 from the germline V gene are GTSNPN and SVGIG (reference sequence). Here the CDR3 reads CALSPGVFGNTIYF. In DNA, the CDR3 is TGTGCCCTAAGTCCGGGGGTCTTTGGAAACACCATATATTTT.

This clone was observed a few times. The chain couples TRBV5-1 to TRBJ2-2; 7 positions match TRBD1. Germline CDR1 is SGHRS and CDR2 is YFSETQ. J gave up 2 bases and V 2 bases, and 6 bases lay outside the gene matches. This CDR3 is 16 amino acids long. Written as DNA, the CDR3 is TGCGCCAGCAGCTTCTCGACAGGGTTAAACACCGGGGAGCTGTTTTTT. It specifies CASSFSTGLNTGELFF.

The V gene is TRBV6-5, the J gene TRBJ2-2; a possible D gene is TRBD2 (6 bases). CDR3 length: 14 amino acids. V lost 8 bases and J 0 bases, leaving 10 bases between the germline ends. Per the germline V gene, CDR1 is MNHEY and CDR2 is SVGAGI. The chain's CDR3 is CASSSAPNTGELFF. The CDR3 coding sequence is TGTGCCAGCTCTAGCGCCCCGAACACCGGGGAGCTGTTTTTT.